The source of this T cell receptor beta chain is a study of blood T cells in healthy people across ages (dated by TCRdb to 2014 to 2015). With respect to the entire study: In model experiments, template switching captured about one uniquely barcoded TCR beta cDNA molecule for every two T cells. Using deep sequencing normalized with unique cDNA molecular identifiers, the study measured how TCR beta repertoire diversity changes with age. Donors were grouped into four age groups: young (average 16 years), middle-aged (roughly 40), aged (about 60) and long-lived (over 80). To avoid experimental bias, donors of different ages were randomly spread across the sequencing lanes. For two donors (one aged 18 to 30 and one aged 80 or older), the study analyzed two additional independent replicas of 1 million unique cDNA reads from the same blood draw.

CDR1 and CDR2 are read off the germline V gene as MNHNS and SASEGT. At the junction V is shortened by 4 bases and J by 6 bases; bases outside the gene matches: 7. CDR3 length: 16 amino acids, cysteine to phenylalanine. The only DNA kept is the CDR3, 48 bases in frame from the first base. Study-level results and caveats: As age increased, observed TCR beta diversity per million T cells dropped in a roughly linear way, and a significant reduction was already evident by age about 40. Because donor CMV infection status was unknown, age-related changes in expanded clonotypes were potentially confounded. Observed TCR beta diversity correlated strongly with the percentage of naive T cells measured by flow cytometry. Total diversity estimates from one million sequenced T cells were considered lower bounds and underestimates. Compared with the aged group, the long-lived group had more naive CD4+ T cells, fewer expanded clones and increased TCR diversity, a pattern suggesting age selection. Conclusive comparison of naive and antigen-experienced compartments was prevented by the profiling of bulk unsorted PBMCs.

With regard to this clonotype: Its antigen remains undetermined. The input lacks base qualities; no much larger clone sits a single base away.

The library was made by 5' RACE. A second roughly 6 to 11 cycle PCR used a sample-barcoded 5' primer and a J-beta primer mix. A unique molecular identifier was introduced onto each TCR beta cDNA molecule by a template-switch 5' adaptor carrying 12 random nucleotides. Each sample yielded at least 2.5 million CDR3-containing paired-end reads. First-strand cDNA was synthesized from all RNA with the Mint cDNA synthesis kit, primed by a TRBC-specific oligonucleotide. Following uracil-DNA glycosylase treatment, a first 18-cycle PCR with universal primers M1SS and BC2_uni_R was performed on all cDNA. For the original study's pipeline: Each sample was normalized by randomly selecting 1 million high-quality reads, each carrying a distinct molecular identifier. Instead of being binned into consensus sequences, reads that shared molecular identifiers were thrown out. MiTCR, with a Q25 quality threshold and the strictest error-elimination algorithm, was used for CDR3 identification, clonotype clustering and error correction. A nonparametric unseen species model using Euler transformation provided a lower-bound estimate of total TCR beta diversity. The raw public data were reprocessed by TCRdb itself: fastp quality trimming at Q25, MiXCR clonotype calling, in-frame beta chains only. Each entry is one CDR3 protein sequence, shown with its most common DNA and genes. The V and J calls, along with clone size, are taken from TCRdb and not from the paper's own processing. In this sample the table shows around 1,800,000 distinct CDR3 sequences, roughly 43% of which occur a single time. The top ten clones comprise 20% to 25% of the sample.

Donors were 39 systemically healthy Caucasian individuals from Russia aged about 6 to 100 years. Approximately 10 milliliters of peripheral blood were collected from each donor into EDTA-treated Vacutainer tubes. PBMCs were isolated by Ficoll-Paque density-gradient centrifugation, with at least 7 million obtained per sample. Total RNA was extracted from PBMCs with Trizol reagent, with at least 6 micrograms obtained per sample. For every donor, an aliquot of PBMCs went through flow cytometry to measure the percentages of naive CD45RAhigh/CD27high T cells. The receptor comes from a human donor in good health. The specimen sequenced was blood. The chain joins TRBV6-1 to TRBJ2-1; TRBD2 aligns with 12 central bases. The CDR3 here reads CASSVILAGGTNEQFF. The nucleotide sequence is given as TGTGCCAGCAGTGTGATTCTAGCGGGGGGGACCAATGAGCAGTTCTTC.